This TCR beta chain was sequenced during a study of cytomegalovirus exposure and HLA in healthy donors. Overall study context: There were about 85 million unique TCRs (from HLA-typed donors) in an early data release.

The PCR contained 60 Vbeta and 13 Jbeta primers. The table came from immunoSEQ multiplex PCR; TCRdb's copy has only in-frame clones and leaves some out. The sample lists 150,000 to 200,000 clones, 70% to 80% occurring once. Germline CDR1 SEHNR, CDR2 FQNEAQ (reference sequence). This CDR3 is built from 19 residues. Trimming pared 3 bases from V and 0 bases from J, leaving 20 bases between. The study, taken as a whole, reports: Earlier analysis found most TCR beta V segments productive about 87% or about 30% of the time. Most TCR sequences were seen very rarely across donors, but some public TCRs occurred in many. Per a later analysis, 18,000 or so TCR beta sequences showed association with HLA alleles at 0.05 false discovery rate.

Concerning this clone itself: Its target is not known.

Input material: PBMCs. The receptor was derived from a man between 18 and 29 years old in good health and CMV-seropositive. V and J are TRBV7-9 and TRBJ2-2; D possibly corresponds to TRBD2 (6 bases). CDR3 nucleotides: TGTGCCAGCAGCTTTCCCTTGGAGGGGACTGACTCGAACACCGGGGAGCTGTTTTTT. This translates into CASSFPLEGTDSNTGELFF.